This is a list of T cell receptor beta chains from one sample in a study of CD8 T cells in ankylosing spondylitis. One entry per CDR3 protein results from TCRdb running MiXCR on the 5' RACE reads. The data show tens of thousands of distinct CDR3 sequences, about 31% seen once. Sequenced: synovial fluid, either unsorted or a sorted T cell fraction (not recorded which). All receptors come from a male donor with ankylosing spondylitis. The conserved cysteine and the conserved F or W are not part of the CDR3 here. D genes are given only for firm matches. A row's size may be missing; if present it is once, few, many or a size class.

ASSLSYSSYGYT TRBJ1-2 - few TRBV28
STSEPGTDSGEQY TRBJ2-7 TRBD1 - TRBV29-1
ASSARGVGYEQY TRBJ2-7 - - TRBV9
ASSEAGSSYEQY TRBJ2-7 - - TRBV6-1
ATSEGQGWDEQF TRBJ2-1 TRBD1 many TRBV24-1
ASSFTWISTDTQY TRBJ2-3 - many TRBV14
AWNPRGRETDTQY TRBJ2-3 - - TRBV30
ASTRYGAWDTQY TRBJ2-3 - few TRBV6-1
ASSLGDRIGNTEAF TRBJ1-1 TRBD1 many TRBV5-5
SARDAPNDYNEQF TRBJ2-1 - - TRBV20-1
ASRGTGGLVYGYT TRBJ1-2 TRBD1 - TRBV2
ASSQETLAQGNEQF TRBJ2-1 - - TRBV4-2
ASSLASGIYNEQF TRBJ2-1 TRBD2 large TRBV7-9
ASSHSDRGPNSPLH TRBJ1-6 TRBD1 few TRBV7-9
ASSFSGMEETQY TRBJ2-5 TRBD2 few TRBV7-8
ASSVGSGMSNEQF TRBJ2-1 TRBD2 - TRBV9
ASSQEEGLNYNEQF TRBJ2-1 - few TRBV4-2
ASSHRLAGVYEQY TRBJ2-7 TRBD2 - TRBV27
ATSGFVDSPLDYGYT TRBJ1-2 - - TRBV24-1
ASSLRFRDRGFYGYT TRBJ1-2 TRBD1 - TRBV5-1
ASSILTSDQETQY TRBJ2-5 TRBD2 medium-sized TRBV11-2
SVVKDMNTEAF TRBJ1-1 - few TRBV29-1
SARVEGAFTEAF TRBJ1-1 TRBD1 many TRBV20-1
ASSEFSGTDTQY TRBJ2-3 - - TRBV2
ASSLVQGKAPKNIQY TRBJ2-4 - - TRBV18
SVEGLDNNEQF TRBJ2-1 - many TRBV29-1
SARGSHTGEIDTQY TRBJ2-3 - many TRBV20-1
ASSAWWGLGANVLT TRBJ2-6 - few TRBV11-3
ASSERILNSGSPDTQY TRBJ2-3 TRBD2 - TRBV6-1
ASNPLQGGYNEQF TRBJ2-1 TRBD1 few TRBV6-2/TRBV6-3
ASSLFGGSTDTQY TRBJ2-3 - few TRBV5-6
SAWDIYGYT TRBJ1-2 - few TRBV29-1
ATSDRATDTGELF TRBJ2-2 - many TRBV24-1